This TCR beta chain is from a study of response to subunit inactivated influenza vaccine (dated by TCRdb to between 2017 and 2018). Regarding the research as a whole: Deep quantitative T cell receptor repertoire profiling was used in the study to track responses to a trivalent subunit inactivated influenza vaccine. General study outcomes and caveats: It was suggested by the authors that each seasonal influenza vaccination may recruit only a limited number of new T cells.

With respect to this clonotype: The specificity of this receptor is unknown. No base quality values were provided; no much bigger clone lies one nucleotide off.

CDR1 and CDR2 were assigned from the germline V gene as MNHGY and SAAAGT. Unmatched junction bases come to 11, with V trimmed by 0 bases and J by 6 bases. The CDR3 runs 17 residues from the cysteine to the phenylalanine. Only the CDR3 DNA stays, 51 bases, in frame from base 1. Libraries were constructed by RT-PCR. TCRdb shows the sequencer as Illumina HiSeq 2500. TCRdb's own reprocessing of the public reads used fastp at Q25 and MiXCR and kept productive beta chains. When rows share a CDR3 protein, they turn into one entry using the most common DNA and genes. Present in this sample are over 150,000 distinct CDR3 sequences, approximately 15% of which were seen just once. The ten top clones hold about 28% of the sample.

This receptor chain uses TRBV6-8 and TRBJ2-7; 10 bases in the middle match TRBD2. The receptor was isolated from a man aged 50 to 60 who received an inactivated influenza vaccine. Donor details come from another sample of the same person, matched by shared clones. Sequenced material: CD8+ T cells sorted from PBMCs, taken 5 days after vaccination. The nucleotides are TGTGCCAGCAGTTACTCGAGTATTCGGCTAGCGGGAGCCGAGCAGTACTTC. This gives the protein CASSYSSIRLAGAEQYF.